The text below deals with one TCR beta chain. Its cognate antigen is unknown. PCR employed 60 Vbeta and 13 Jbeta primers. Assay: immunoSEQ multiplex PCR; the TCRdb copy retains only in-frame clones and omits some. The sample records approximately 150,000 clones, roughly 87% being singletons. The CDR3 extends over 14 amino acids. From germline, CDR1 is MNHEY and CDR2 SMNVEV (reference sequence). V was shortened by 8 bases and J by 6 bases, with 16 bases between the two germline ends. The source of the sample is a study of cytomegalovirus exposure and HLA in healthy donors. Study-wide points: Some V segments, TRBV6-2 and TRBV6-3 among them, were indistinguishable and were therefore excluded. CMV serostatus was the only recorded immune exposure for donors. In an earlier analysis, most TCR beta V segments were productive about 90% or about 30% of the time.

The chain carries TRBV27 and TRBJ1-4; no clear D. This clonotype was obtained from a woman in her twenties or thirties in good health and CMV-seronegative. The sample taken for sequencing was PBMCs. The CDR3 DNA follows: TGTGCCAGCTCCCGGAAGGCGGGTCATGAAAAACTGTTTTTT. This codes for CASSRKAGHEKLFF.